These 20 T cell receptor beta chains were all obtained from the same sample, sequenced in a study of T cell responses to AZD1222 COVID-19 vaccine. TCRdb's copy holds only in-frame clones and misses some; the assay was immunoSEQ multiplex PCR. The sample lists fewer than 120,000 clones, around 90% seen once, with 3.2% in the top ten. Sequencing was performed on peripheral blood, taken on day 0 of AZD1222 vaccination. These receptors all come from an adult in good health.

J is TRBJ1-3 and V is TRBV3-1 (or the pseudogene TRBV3-2), with 9 bases lining up with TRBD1. This CDR3 has 15 amino acids. Germline-derived CDR1 and CDR2 are LGHDT and YNNKEL (reference sequence). V trimming: 2 bases; J trimming: 7 bases; junction bases outside the gene matches: 6. The CDR3 DNA sequence: TGTGCCAGCAGCCAAACCCCCGACAGGGGGAACACCATATATTTT. This encodes CASSQTPDRGNTIYF.

The gene calls are TRBV11-1 and TRBJ1-1; TRBD1 matches 9 bases. CDR3 length: 15 residues. Germline V gene data show CDR1 as SGHAT and CDR2 as FQDESV (reference sequence). With V trimmed by 3 bases and J by 5 bases, 7 bases remained unmatched. The DNA of the CDR3 is TGTGCCAGCAGCTTTGGGGACAGGGCGTGGACTGAAGCTTTCTTT. Translating it yields CASSFGDRAWTEAFF.

The V and J genes are TRBV7-9 and TRBJ1-3, with D unresolved. The CDR3 sequence is 15 residues long. V gave up 0 bases and J gave up 0 bases, with 6 bases separating them. Germline V gene data show CDR1 as SEHNR and CDR2 as FQNEAQ (reference sequence). The DNA for the CDR3 is TGTGCCAGCAGCTTAGCGCGTTACTCTGGAAACACCATATATTTT. The encoded protein is CASSLARYSGNTIYF.

This chain connects TRBV7-9 to TRBJ2-2; TRBD2 matches 13 bases. The germline V gene has CDR1 SEHNR and CDR2 FQNEAQ (reference sequence). The CDR3 runs to 16 residues. J lost 9 bases, V lost 5 bases, and 9 bases had no gene match. CDR3: CASSVPGLAGMRELFF. CDR3 in DNA: TGTGCCAGCAGCGTACCGGGACTAGCGGGAATGAGGGAGCTGTTTTTT.

This rearrangement joins TRBV6-5 to TRBJ2-1; D gene unclear. This CDR3 is built from 15 residues. Germline loops: CDR1 MNHEY, CDR2 SVGAGI. The V end was cut by 7 bases, the J end by 0 bases, with 13 bases between. CDR3 bases: TGTGCCAGCAATTCTAGGGCGAGCTCCTACAATGAGCAGTTCTTC. This codes for CASNSRASSYNEQFF.

Only one count was recorded for this clone. The chain recombines TRBV9 with TRBJ2-5, with TRBD2 matching over 10 bases. Unmatched junction bases numbered 8, after V lost 4 bases and J lost 5 bases. The CDR3 length is 15 residues. Per germline, CDR1 SGDLS and CDR2 YYNGEE. Here the CDR3 DNA reads TGTGCCAGCAGCAATACCGGGACTAGCGAGGAGACCCAGTACTTC. This encodes CASSNTGTSEETQYF.

This clone appeared a single time. V gene TRBV7-3 combines with J gene TRBJ2-1; D tentatively reads TRBD1 or TRBD2 (5 bases each). Germline CDR1 and CDR2: SGHTA and FQGTGA. Trimming removed 0 bases from V and 5 bases from J, with 20 bases in between. The CDR3 extends over 18 amino acids. This chain's CDR3 is CASSLTGVWRQTNNEQFF. Here the CDR3 DNA reads TGTGCCAGCAGCTTAACGGGGGTCTGGAGACAGACGAACAATGAGCAGTTCTTC.

The chain uses TRBV9 and TRBJ1-3; D uncertain. Looked up from germline, CDR1 is SGDLS and CDR2 is YYNGEE. CDR3 length: 14 amino acids. With 3 bases removed from V and 2 bases from J, the gap between germline ends came to 9 bases. The CDR3: CASSAGAAGNTIYF. In nucleotides, the CDR3 is TGTGCCAGCAGCGCGGGAGCGGCTGGAAACACCATATATTTT. Filled out from reference TRBV9 and TRBJ1-3, the complete variable domain reads DSGVTQTPKHLITATGQRVTLRCSPRSGDLSVYWYQQSLDQGLQFLIQYYNGEERAKGNILERFSAQQFPDLHSELNLSSLELGDSALYFCASSAGAAGNTIYFGEGSWLTVV.

This clone was recorded only once. The chain carries TRBV1 and TRBJ2-3; the table's D call, TRBD2, was not checked against the DNA. TRBV1 is labeled a pseudogene. The CDR3 extends over 23 amino acids. CDR3 DNA: TGCACCAGCAGCCAAGTCTTGGGGGGTGTAACATTGTGGGGACTAGCGTTCTTGGATACGCAGTATTTT. Translated, it gives CTSSQVLGGVTLWGLAFLDTQYF.

The V and J genes are TRBV27 and TRBJ1-5, with D perhaps TRBD1 (5 bases). Germline V gene lookup returns CDR1 MNHEY and CDR2 SMNVEV (reference sequence). Trimming took 4 bases from V and 3 from J, leaving 10 bases between them. This CDR3 is 14 amino acids long. The chain's CDR3 is CASSSEGPNQPQHF. CDR3 DNA: TGTGCCAGCAGTTCAGAGGGGCCCAATCAGCCCCAGCATTTT.

The J gene is TRBJ2-2, the V gene TRBV9, with 8 bases lining up with TRBD2. Germline trimming cut 6 bases from V and 0 bases from J; bases unmatched to any gene: 10. The CDR3 loop spans 17 amino acids. Germline CDR1 and CDR2: SGDLS and YYNGEE. As DNA, the CDR3 is TGTGCCAGCAAGTCGGGGGGGACGCCCGCGAACACCGGGGAGCTGTTTTTT. Protein product: CASKSGGTPANTGELFF.

This chain's CDR3 is CASSLGQGFRTEAFF. In DNA form, the CDR3 reads TGTGCCAGCAGCTTGGGACAGGGGTTTAGGACTGAAGCTTTCTTT. The J gene is TRBJ1-1, the V gene TRBV11-3; TRBD1 agrees at 10 bases. The V gene's germline CDR1 is SGHNT and CDR2 YENEEA. The V gene end was trimmed by 3 bases and the J gene end by 5 bases; junction bases not matched to a gene: 6. The CDR3 has 15 amino acids.

This chain's CDR3 is CASSRPTPGGETQYF. The DNA of the CDR3 is TGTGCCAGCAGCCGTCCTACCCCAGGGGGGGAGACCCAGTACTTC. This chain links TRBV7-8 with TRBJ2-5, with D perhaps matching TRBD1 (7 bases). Germline loops: CDR1 SGHVS, CDR2 FQNEAQ. V lost 5 bases and J lost 5, with 18 bases in between. CDR3 length equals 15 residues. The entire variable domain, with the rest obtained from reference TRBV7-8 and TRBJ2-5, is as follows: GAGVSQSPRYKVAKRGQDVALRCDPISGHVSLFWYQQALGQGPEFLTYFQNEAQLDKSGLPSDRFFAERPEGSVSTLKIQRTQQEDSAVYLCASSRPTPGGETQYFGPGTRLLVL.

The J gene is TRBJ2-1, the V gene TRBV7-6; possible D gene TRBD1, 5 bases. Per the germline V gene, CDR1 is SGHVS and CDR2 is FNYEAQ. The V end was cut by 4 bases, the J end by 3 bases, with 10 bases between. The CDR3 is made up of 14 amino acids. DNA for the CDR3: TGTGCCAGCAGCTCGACAGCGATCTACAATGAGCAGTTCTTC. This encodes CASSSTAIYNEQFF.

The chain has TRBV7-8 and TRBJ1-2; TRBD1 matches 7 bases. The germline V gene has CDR1 SGHVS and CDR2 FQNEAQ. V shed 1 base, J shed 8 bases, and the junction held 22 bases outside the gene matches. CDR3 size: 19 residues. The CDR3: CASSLDVRTGSGAARGYTF. The CDR3 nucleotides are TGTGCCAGCAGCTTAGACGTCCGGACAGGTTCGGGCGCCGCACGAGGCTACACCTTC.

The chain joins TRBV5-1 to TRBJ1-5; weak D call: TRBD1 (6 bases). The CDR3 sequence is 15 residues long. Germline loops: CDR1 SGHRS, CDR2 YFSETQ. V lost 4 bases and J 0 bases, leaving 11 bases between the germline ends. In DNA form, the CDR3 reads TGCGCCAGCAGCCTACAGGGTAATAGCAATCAGCCCCAGCATTTT. Translated, it gives CASSLQGNSNQPQHF.

The count of this clone is one. This chain uses TRBV6-5 with TRBJ1-2; 9 bases agree with TRBD1. Germline V CDR1 and CDR2: MNHEY, SVGAGI. The CDR3 is 13 residues long. After removal of 7 bases from V and 7 bases from J, the junction contained 7 bases not matched to a gene. Here the CDR3 reads CASTLGQGSGYTF. The CDR3 DNA sequence: TGTGCCAGCACTTTGGGACAGGGATCTGGCTACACCTTC.

The chain uses TRBV18 and TRBJ1-4, with 7 bases matching TRBD1. Trimming removed 3 bases from V and 2 bases from J; junction bases left unmatched: 3. Looked up from germline, CDR1 is KGHSH and CDR2 is LQKENI. The CDR3 is 15 residues long. This chain's CDR3 is CASSPTTGTNEKLFF. CDR3 coding DNA: TGTGCCAGCTCACCTACGACAGGGACTAATGAAAAACTGTTTTTT.

This chain joins TRBV28 and TRBJ2-6; D unclear. This CDR3 has 14 residues. Per germline, CDR1 MDHEN and CDR2 SYDVKM. The V end lost 9 bases, the J end lost 3 bases, and 12 bases lay between the germline ends. In nucleotides, the CDR3 is TGTGCCAGTCAGAGGTTCGGTGGGGCCAACGTCCTGACTTTC. Protein product: CASQRFGGANVLTF.

The chain employs TRBV29-1 and TRBJ1-1; unclear D gene. CDR1 and CDR2 (germline): SQVTM, ANQGSEA. This CDR3 has 10 residues. The germline V and J ends were trimmed by 6 bases and 8 bases, with 10 bases remaining between them. CDR3 sequence reads: CSVSRGEAFF. CDR3 DNA: TGCAGCGTATCACGGGGAGAAGCTTTCTTT.